Listed below are T cell receptor beta chains from one sample, sequenced in a study of naive and memory T cell subsets. Each CDR3 protein gets one entry after TCRdb re-called the UMI-ligation and nested PCR reads with MiXCR. The data contain about 90,000 distinct CDR3 sequences, approximately 10% of them singletons. The sample was naive CD4+ T cells from blood. Receptors were obtained from a human donor in good health. CDR3s include the opening cysteine and the closing phenylalanine or tryptophan. Fields, in order: V gene, D gene, J gene, clone size, CDR3 DNA, CDR3 protein. The D gene is left open where the match is weak. For some rows the clone size is stated as once, few or many, or as a class when expanded; others skip it.

v_call: TRBV7-2
d_call: TRBD2
j_call: TRBJ2-2
clone_size: few
cdr3_nt: TGTGCCAGCAGCTTAGCCGGGACTATTATCACCGGGGAGCTGTTTTTT
cdr3_aa: CASSLAGTIITGELFF

v_call: TRBV19
d_call: .
j_call: TRBJ1-5
clone_size: few
cdr3_nt: TGTGCCAGTAGGCTCTGGACCGCAAGCGATCAGCCCCAGCATTTT
cdr3_aa: CASRLWTASDQPQHF

v_call: TRBV7-2
d_call: .
j_call: TRBJ1-5
clone_size: .
cdr3_nt: TGTGCCAGCAGCTCCCGGGGTAGCAATCAGCCCCAGCATTTT
cdr3_aa: CASSSRGSNQPQHF

v_call: TRBV5-1
d_call: .
j_call: TRBJ2-3
clone_size: many
cdr3_nt: TGCGCCAGCAGCGAGCAGTCGGCAGGAGGTCCGGTACCAGATACGCAGTATTTT
cdr3_aa: CASSEQSAGGPVPDTQYF

v_call: TRBV7-2
d_call: .
j_call: TRBJ2-3
clone_size: .
cdr3_nt: TGTGCCAGCAGCTTACGTGGGCCGGGCACAGATACGCAGTATTTT
cdr3_aa: CASSLRGPGTDTQYF

v_call: TRBV18
d_call: .
j_call: TRBJ2-1
clone_size: .
cdr3_nt: TGTGCCAGCTCACCTTCCGACGGGGCCTACAATGAGCAGTTCTTC
cdr3_aa: CASSPSDGAYNEQFF

v_call: TRBV10-3
d_call: .
j_call: TRBJ2-1
clone_size: many
cdr3_nt: TGTGCCACCCAAGGATACAATGAGCAGTTCTTC
cdr3_aa: CATQGYNEQFF

v_call: TRBV11-2
d_call: .
j_call: TRBJ1-1
clone_size: few
cdr3_nt: TGTGCCAGCAGCTCGGAGGGACGGGGTAGGAACACTGAAGCTTTCTTT
cdr3_aa: CASSSEGRGRNTEAFF

v_call: TRBV12-3/TRBV12-4
d_call: .
j_call: TRBJ2-7
clone_size: .
cdr3_nt: TGTGCCAGCAGTTTAATGGGGGAGCAGTACTTC
cdr3_aa: CASSLMGEQYF

v_call: TRBV7-2
d_call: .
j_call: TRBJ1-6
clone_size: .
cdr3_nt: TGTGCCAGCAGCTTAGACGGAAAAAATTCACCCCTCCACTTT
cdr3_aa: CASSLDGKNSPLHF

v_call: TRBV5-1
d_call: .
j_call: TRBJ2-7
clone_size: .
cdr3_nt: TGCGCCAGCAGCTTCGAGAAGGAGCGGTACGAGCAGTACTTC
cdr3_aa: CASSFEKERYEQYF

v_call: TRBV18
d_call: .
j_call: TRBJ1-2
clone_size: few
cdr3_nt: TGTGCCAGCTCACTGGCCCTCCAGGGGAGGAGGGATGGCTACACCTTC
cdr3_aa: CASSLALQGRRDGYTF

v_call: TRBV6-5
d_call: TRBD2
j_call: TRBJ2-5
clone_size: many
cdr3_nt: TGTGCCAGCAGTTACGGCGGGGGGAGAGAGACCCAGTACTTC
cdr3_aa: CASSYGGGRETQYF

v_call: TRBV9
d_call: .
j_call: TRBJ2-1
clone_size: .
cdr3_nt: TGTGCCAGCAGCGTAGTGGGTTTGGGCAATGAGCAGTTCTTC
cdr3_aa: CASSVVGLGNEQFF

v_call: TRBV11-3
d_call: TRBD2
j_call: TRBJ2-1
clone_size: .
cdr3_nt: TGTGCCAGCAGCTCGGGAAGGGGACTAGCGGGAGAGGATGAGCAGTTCTTC
cdr3_aa: CASSSGRGLAGEDEQFF

v_call: TRBV6-2/TRBV6-3
d_call: .
j_call: TRBJ2-7
clone_size: few
cdr3_nt: TGTGCCAGCAGTTGGAGGGACAGCACCTACGAGCAGTACTTC
cdr3_aa: CASSWRDSTYEQYF

v_call: TRBV20-1
d_call: .
j_call: TRBJ2-1
clone_size: few
cdr3_nt: TGCAGTGCTAGAGATCAGGGAATCCCCTACAATGAGCAGTTCTTC
cdr3_aa: CSARDQGIPYNEQFF

v_call: TRBV28
d_call: TRBD2
j_call: TRBJ2-7
clone_size: few
cdr3_nt: TGTGCCAGCAGTTCAACCGGGACTAGCTCCTACGAGCAGTACTTC
cdr3_aa: CASSSTGTSSYEQYF

v_call: TRBV2
d_call: .
j_call: TRBJ2-5
clone_size: few
cdr3_nt: TGTGCCAGCAGTGAGGTGACATTCCAAGAGACCCAGTACTTC
cdr3_aa: CASSEVTFQETQYF

v_call: TRBV12-3/TRBV12-4
d_call: .
j_call: TRBJ1-2
clone_size: .
cdr3_nt: TGTGCCAGCAGTCTTGGGACCGCCCGCCCCTATGGCTACACCTTC
cdr3_aa: CASSLGTARPYGYTF

v_call: TRBV6-1
d_call: TRBD2
j_call: TRBJ2-3
clone_size: many
cdr3_nt: TGTGCCAGCAGAGCACTAGCGGGAGGCGCAGATACGCAGTATTTT
cdr3_aa: CASRALAGGADTQYF

v_call: TRBV24-1
d_call: .
j_call: TRBJ1-1
clone_size: .
cdr3_nt: TGTGCCACCAGTGATTTGACAGAAAAACTGAACACTGAAGCTTTCTTT
cdr3_aa: CATSDLTEKLNTEAFF

v_call: TRBV10-2
d_call: .
j_call: TRBJ2-3
clone_size: few
cdr3_nt: TGCGCCAGCAGGCCAGGGGATACGCAGTATTTT
cdr3_aa: CASRPGDTQYF

v_call: TRBV3-1
d_call: TRBD2
j_call: TRBJ2-1
clone_size: .
cdr3_nt: TGTGCCAGCAGAGGGACTAGCGGGAAATACAATGAGCAGTTCTTC
cdr3_aa: CASRGTSGKYNEQFF

v_call: TRBV11-2
d_call: .
j_call: TRBJ2-3
clone_size: few
cdr3_nt: TGTGCCAGCCTTAGGGCGGGGGCAAGGACAGATACGCAGTATTTT
cdr3_aa: CASLRAGARTDTQYF

v_call: TRBV5-1
d_call: .
j_call: TRBJ2-7
clone_size: many
cdr3_nt: TGCGCCAGCAGCCGACAGGAACCCTCCTACGAGCAGTACTTC
cdr3_aa: CASSRQEPSYEQYF

v_call: TRBV14
d_call: .
j_call: TRBJ2-3
clone_size: .
cdr3_nt: TGTGCCAGCTCAGAACGACTCACAGGCACGCAGTATTTT
cdr3_aa: CASSERLTGTQYF

v_call: TRBV7-9
d_call: .
j_call: TRBJ1-3
clone_size: .
cdr3_nt: TGTGCCAGCAGCTCGCGGGGAGGTTCGGGTGGAAACACCATATATTTT
cdr3_aa: CASSSRGGSGGNTIYF

v_call: TRBV5-1
d_call: TRBD1
j_call: TRBJ2-1
clone_size: .
cdr3_nt: TGCGCCAGCAGCTTGGGACAGGGGGCGCTTGGGAATGAGCAGTTCTTC
cdr3_aa: CASSLGQGALGNEQFF

v_call: TRBV29-1
d_call: .
j_call: TRBJ1-2
clone_size: few
cdr3_nt: TGCAGCGTGGCCCGACTTGGGACGGCGAACTATGGCTACACCTTC
cdr3_aa: CSVARLGTANYGYTF

v_call: TRBV3-1
d_call: .
j_call: TRBJ2-7
clone_size: many
cdr3_nt: TGTGCCAGCAGCCAAGATTGGTCCGCTTACGAGCAGTACTTC
cdr3_aa: CASSQDWSAYEQYF